The rows below give T cell receptor beta chains drawn from one sample of a study of cytomegalovirus exposure and HLA in healthy donors. Clones were sequenced by immunoSEQ multiplex PCR, and TCRdb holds only the in-frame ones, with some missing. The repertoire holds 87,000 or so clones, with under 9% as singletons. The sample was PBMCs. The receptors derive from a man in his forties or fifties in good health and CMV-seronegative. Each CDR3 is given with its conserved first and last residue. A D gene is named only where the DNA matches it firmly. The listing skips clone size in some rows; elsewhere it reads once, few, many or a size class.

TRBV6-1	TRBJ2-7	TRBD1	-	TGTGCCAGCAGTGTGGGACAGGCGAGCTCCTACGAGCAGTACTTC	CASSVGQASSYEQYF
TRBV11-3	TRBJ2-1	-	few	TGTGCCAGCAGCTCCAGGGGTGCTGAGCAGTTCTTC	CASSSRGAEQFF
TRBV7-7	TRBJ2-3	-	-	TGTGCTAGCAGCTTAAGGGGGATCGCAGATACGCAGTATTTT	CASSLRGIADTQYF
TRBV6-6	TRBJ1-4	-	few	TGTGCCAGCAGTTTAGGTTGGGAGGGGGAGTCACTGTTTTTT	CASSLGWEGESLFF
TRBV7-9	TRBJ1-1	-	many	TGTGCCAGCAGCCTCGGCGGGGGGAACACTGAAGCTTTCTTT	CASSLGGGNTEAFF
TRBV19	TRBJ1-1	-	many	TGTGCCAGTAGCCCGGACAGCCGGAGGACTGAAGCTTTCTTT	CASSPDSRRTEAFF
TRBV19	TRBJ2-7	TRBD2	few	TGTGCCAGTACCCCTGTAGCGGGAGCGACCTACGAGCAGTACTTC	CASTPVAGATYEQYF
TRBV19	TRBJ1-3	-	-	TGTGCCAGTACCGAGGTGGGTTCTGGAAACACCATATATTTT	CASTEVGSGNTIYF
TRBV7-2	TRBJ1-2	-	-	TGTGCCAGCAGCTTACGGGACTATGGCTACACCTTC	CASSLRDYGYTF
TRBV5-1	TRBJ1-3	-	few	TGCGCCAGCAGCTTGACCTCCACTGCGGGAAACACCATATATTTT	CASSLTSTAGNTIYF
TRBV18	TRBJ1-1	TRBD1	few	TGTGCCAGCTCACCACCCCAGAGGGGGCTTAAAACTGAAGCTTTCTTT	CASSPPQRGLKTEAFF
TRBV5-1	TRBJ2-3	-	-	TGCGCCAGCAGCAATGACACGGTTAGCACAGATACGCAGTATTTT	CASSNDTVSTDTQYF
TRBV18	TRBJ1-1	-	-	TGTGCCAGCTCACCCTCCAGGGAAAGGGGAAGTACTGAAGCTTTCTTT	CASSPSRERGSTEAFF
TRBV18	TRBJ1-2	TRBD1	-	TGTGCCAGCTCACCCCAAGGAACAGGGGACGGCTACACCTTC	CASSPQGTGDGYTF
TRBV11-2	TRBJ2-7	-	few	TGTGCCAGCAGCTTAGATCAAAGCGAGCAGCACTTC	CASSLDQSEQHF
TRBV6-1	TRBJ2-7	TRBD2	-	TGTGCCAGCAGTGGCCTCGGCGGGGGGTTCTACGAGCAGTACTTC	CASSGLGGGFYEQYF
TRBV19	TRBJ2-7	-	few	TGTGCCAGTAGTCGAGGGTCTGAGCAGTACTTC	CASSRGSEQYF
TRBV18	TRBJ2-3	TRBD1	-	TGTGCCAGCTCACCGACAGGGACCCACACAGATACGCAGTATTTT	CASSPTGTHTDTQYF
TRBV6-1	TRBJ2-7	-	few	TGTGCCAGCAGCGGTTTTGACGAGCAGTACTTC	CASSGFDEQYF
TRBV7-2	TRBJ1-5	TRBD1	few	TGTGCCAGCAGCGCCAACAGGGGAAGGGACAATCAGCCCCAGCATTTT	CASSANRGRDNQPQHF
TRBV18	TRBJ2-7	-	-	TGTGCCAGCTCACCTTGGGACACCTCCTACGAGCAGTACTTC	CASSPWDTSYEQYF
TRBV5-1	TRBJ1-2	-	-	TGCGCCAGCAGCTTGGAAGGACAGAGAACTTTCTATGGCTACACCTTC	CASSLEGQRTFYGYTF
TRBV9	TRBJ2-1	TRBD2	few	TGTGCCAGCGGGATCGTGGCTAGCGGGAATGAGCAGTTCTTC	CASGIVASGNEQFF
TRBV29-1	TRBJ2-7	TRBD1	few	TGCAGCGTTGAAGGGACAGGGTCTACCTACGAGCAGTACTTC	CSVEGTGSTYEQYF
TRBV5-8	TRBJ2-1	-	-	TGTGCCAGCAGCTTGGACAATTCGAATGAGCAGTTCTTC	CASSLDNSNEQFF
TRBV5-1	TRBJ1-6	TRBD1	few	TGCGCCAGCAGCCTGACAGGGGGACCATCACCCCTCCACTTT	CASSLTGGPSPLHF
TRBV30	TRBJ2-5	TRBD1	-	TGTGCCTGGAGTCGGGACAGAAGGGAGACCCAGTACTTC	CAWSRDRRETQYF
TRBV2	TRBJ2-2	TRBD1	-	TGTGCCAGCAGACCCGACAGGGGGTCGGGCACCGGGGAGCTGTTTTTT	CASRPDRGSGTGELFF
TRBV5-8	TRBJ2-5	-	-	TGTGCCAGCAGCCTTGAAGGGGGGGCACTCTTGATCGACTTC	CASSLEGGALLIDF
TRBV6-6	TRBJ1-6	TRBD1	-	TGTGCCAGCAGCCCTGACAGGGGTTATAATTCACCCCTCCACTTT	CASSPDRGYNSPLHF
TRBV6-5	TRBJ2-2	-	few	TGTGCCAGCAGTGTAGGAGCCGGGGAGCTGTTTTTT	CASSVGAGELFF
TRBV7-7	TRBJ2-1	-	-	TGTGCTAGCAGCTTAGGGACTGGCCTTGAGCAGTTCTTC	CASSLGTGLEQFF
TRBV10-3	TRBJ1-2	TRBD1	-	TGTGCCATCAGTGAGGCCCAGGGGGCCCAGAGCTATGGCTACACCTTC	CAISEAQGAQSYGYTF
TRBV6-1	TRBJ1-5	-	-	TGTGCCAGCAGTGGCCGTGGGGGGAACAGCAATCAGCCCCAGCATTTT	CASSGRGGNSNQPQHF
TRBV2	TRBJ1-1	-	few	TGTGCCAGCAGACCGACAGGTGTGTCCGAAGCTTTCTTT	CASRPTGVSEAFF
TRBV6-1	TRBJ2-7	-	-	TGTGCCAGCAGTGAAGGCGGGACAGAATACGAGCAGTACTTC	CASSEGGTEYEQYF
TRBV28	TRBJ2-1	-	-	TGTGCCAGCAGTTTGAGGAATGAGCAGTTCTTC	CASSLRNEQFF
TRBV11-2	TRBJ2-7	-	once	TGTGCCAGCAGCTTAGAAGGAGGCTCCTACGAGCAGTACTTC	CASSLEGGSYEQYF
TRBV29-1	TRBJ1-2	TRBD1	few	TGCAGCGTTAGGGACAGGGTCGGCTACACCTTC	CSVRDRVGYTF
TRBV7-2	TRBJ1-2	TRBD1	-	TGTGCCAGCAGCTCCGGAACAGGGGCTAGCTATGGCTACACCTTC	CASSSGTGASYGYTF
TRBV4-2	TRBJ2-2	TRBD2	few	TGTGCCAGCAGCCAAGAGACTAGCGGGGGGGCCGGGGAGCTGTTTTTT	CASSQETSGGAGELFF
TRBV7-2	TRBJ2-7	-	-	TGTGCCAGCAGCTCCTCAGGGACTCAGGCCTACGAGCAGTACTTC	CASSSSGTQAYEQYF
TRBV19	TRBJ1-2	-	-	TGTGCCAGTAGCTGGACCGGGGACAATGGCTACACCTTC	CASSWTGDNGYTF
TRBV5-6	TRBJ2-7	TRBD1	few	TGTGCCAGCAGCTTGTTGACAGGGGGATCTCAGTACTTC	CASSLLTGGSQYF
TRBV9	TRBJ2-1	TRBD2	-	TGTGCCAGCAGCCCCGGGACTAGCGGTTACAATGAGCAGTTCTTC	CASSPGTSGYNEQFF
TRBV6-4	TRBJ2-7	TRBD1	few	TGTGCCAGCTCAAAAACCGGGGACAGCTCCTACGAGCAGTACTTC	CASSKTGDSSYEQYF
TRBV7-2	TRBJ1-5	TRBD1	-	TGTGCCAGCAGCTTAGCGCCCCGACAGGGGGGTCAGCCCCAGCATTTT	CASSLAPRQGGQPQHF
TRBV27	TRBJ2-7	-	-	TGTGCCAGCAGTAGTATAGCGGGACAGCTGTCCTACGAGCAGTACTTC	CASSSIAGQLSYEQYF
TRBV2	TRBJ2-1	-	-	TGTGCCAGCAGTAGTGACATTTCCTCCTACAATGAGCAGTTCTTC	CASSSDISSYNEQFF
TRBV20-1	TRBJ2-4	-	few	TGCAGTGCGTATCGGCGGAACATTCAGTACTTC	CSAYRRNIQYF
TRBV5-6	TRBJ1-2	-	-	TGTGCCAGCAGCGCAGGGAACTATGGCTACACCTTC	CASSAGNYGYTF
TRBV28	TRBJ2-6	TRBD2	few	TGTGCCAGCAGTTTCGGACTAGCGGGAGAGGTGGCAGGTGGGGCCAACGTCCTGACTTTC	CASSFGLAGEVAGGANVLTF
TRBV7-3	TRBJ2-3	-	few	TGTGCCAGCAGCTCACGACTAGGGAGCACAGATACGCAGTATTTT	CASSSRLGSTDTQYF
TRBV28	TRBJ2-5	-	-	TGTGCCAGCAGTCCCAGGGGGGTCCAAGAGACCCAGTACTTC	CASSPRGVQETQYF
TRBV6-6	TRBJ1-5	-	few	TGTGCCAGCAGTCGTCCCGGGAGCAATCAGCCCCAGCATTTT	CASSRPGSNQPQHF
TRBV6-5	TRBJ1-6	TRBD1	few	TGTGCCAGCAGTCAGGGGGGCGGAAGAAGTTCACCCCTCCACTTT	CASSQGGGRSSPLHF
TRBV14	TRBJ1-6	-	few	TGTGCCAGCAGCCATTCCTCGGCACCCCTCCACTTT	CASSHSSAPLHF